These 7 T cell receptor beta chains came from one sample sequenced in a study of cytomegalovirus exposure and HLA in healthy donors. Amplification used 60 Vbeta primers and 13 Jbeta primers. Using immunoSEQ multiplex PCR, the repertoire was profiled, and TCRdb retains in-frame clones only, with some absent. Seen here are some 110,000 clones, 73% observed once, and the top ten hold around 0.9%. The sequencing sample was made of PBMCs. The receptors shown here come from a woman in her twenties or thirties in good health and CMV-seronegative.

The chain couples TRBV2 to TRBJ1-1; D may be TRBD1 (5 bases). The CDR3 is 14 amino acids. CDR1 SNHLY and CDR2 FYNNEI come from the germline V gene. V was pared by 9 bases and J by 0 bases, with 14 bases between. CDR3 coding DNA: TGTGCCAGTCTAAGGGGAAGTTTGAACACTGAAGCTTTCTTT. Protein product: CASLRGSLNTEAFF.

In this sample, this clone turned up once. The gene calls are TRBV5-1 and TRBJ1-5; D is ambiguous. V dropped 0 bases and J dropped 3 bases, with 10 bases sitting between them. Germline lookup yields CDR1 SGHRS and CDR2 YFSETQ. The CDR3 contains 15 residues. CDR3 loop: CASSLGAGYNQPQHF. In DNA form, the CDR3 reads TGCGCCAGCAGCTTGGGGGCAGGCTACAATCAGCCCCAGCATTTT.

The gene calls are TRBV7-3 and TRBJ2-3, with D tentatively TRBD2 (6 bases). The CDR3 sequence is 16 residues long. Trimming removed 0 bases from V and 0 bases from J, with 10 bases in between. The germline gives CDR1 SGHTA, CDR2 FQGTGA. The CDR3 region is CASSLTPGVSTDTQYF. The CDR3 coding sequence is TGTGCCAGCAGCTTAACCCCGGGGGTGAGCACAGATACGCAGTATTTT.

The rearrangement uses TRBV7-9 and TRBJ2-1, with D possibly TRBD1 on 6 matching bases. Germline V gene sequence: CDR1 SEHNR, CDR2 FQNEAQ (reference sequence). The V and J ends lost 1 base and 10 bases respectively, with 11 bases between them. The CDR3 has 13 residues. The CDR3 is CASSLGVDREQFF. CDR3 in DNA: TGTGCCAGCAGCTTAGGGGTAGACAGGGAGCAGTTCTTC. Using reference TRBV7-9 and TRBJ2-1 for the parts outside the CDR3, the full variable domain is DTGVSQNPRHKITKRGQNVTFRCDPISEHNRLYWYRQTLGQGPEFLTYFQNEAQLEKSRLLSDRFSAERPKGSFSTLEIQRTEQGDSAMYLCASSLGVDREQFFGPGTRLTVL.

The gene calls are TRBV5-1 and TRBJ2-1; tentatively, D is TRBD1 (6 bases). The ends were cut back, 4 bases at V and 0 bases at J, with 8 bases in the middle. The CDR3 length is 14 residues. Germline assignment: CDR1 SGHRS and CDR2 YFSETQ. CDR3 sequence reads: CASSEDSSYNEQFF. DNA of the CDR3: TGCGCCAGCAGCGAGGACAGCTCCTACAATGAGCAGTTCTTC.

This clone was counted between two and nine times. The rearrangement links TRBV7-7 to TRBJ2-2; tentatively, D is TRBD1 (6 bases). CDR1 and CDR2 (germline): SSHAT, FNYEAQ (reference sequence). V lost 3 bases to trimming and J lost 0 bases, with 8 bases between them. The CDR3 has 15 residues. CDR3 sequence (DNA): TGTGCCAGCAGCTTTGGGGGCACGAACACCGGGGAGCTGTTTTTT. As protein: CASSFGGTNTGELFF. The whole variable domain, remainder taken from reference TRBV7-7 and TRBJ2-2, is GAGVSQSPRYKVTKRGQDVTLRCDPISSHATLYWYQQALGQGPEFLTYFNYEAQPDKSGLPSDRFSAERPEGSISTLTIQRTEQRDSAMYRCASSFGGTNTGELFFGEGSRLTVL.

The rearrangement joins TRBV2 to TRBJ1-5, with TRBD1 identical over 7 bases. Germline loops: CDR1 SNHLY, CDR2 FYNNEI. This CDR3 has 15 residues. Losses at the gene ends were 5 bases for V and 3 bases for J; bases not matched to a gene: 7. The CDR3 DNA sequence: TGTGCCAGCAGTCTAACAGGGGCCCCCAATCAGCCCCAGCATTTT. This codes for CASSLTGAPNQPQHF.